A single sample gave rise to the 6 T cell receptor beta chains below, sequenced in a study of blood T cell repertoires in COVID-19. Profiling relied on immunoSEQ multiplex PCR, and the TCRdb table lists in-frame clones only, not all of them. This table holds roughly 240,000 clones, roughly 85% found once. Material: peripheral blood. The receptors come from a man aged 60-69 years who had recovered from COVID-19.

V usage is TRBV28 and J usage is TRBJ1-2; 8 nucleotides agree with TRBD1. From germline, CDR1 is MDHEN and CDR2 SYDVKM. Trimming removed 3 bases from V and 5 bases from J; junction bases left unmatched: 14. The CDR3 consists of 17 residues. This CDR3 reads CASSLSQGARPGYGYTF. For the CDR3, the DNA is TGTGCCAGCAGTTTGAGCCAGGGGGCCCGACCAGGGTATGGCTACACCTTC.

The V gene is TRBV3-1 (or the pseudogene TRBV3-2), the J gene TRBJ2-1; 8 positions agree with TRBD2. The CDR3 is 14 residues long. Germline loops: CDR1 LGHDT, CDR2 YNNKEL (reference sequence). Losses at the gene ends were 1 base for V and 10 bases for J; bases not matched to a gene: 6. The CDR3 spells CASSQALRGGEQFF. The CDR3 nucleotides are TGTGCCAGCAGCCAAGCACTACGGGGGGGCGAGCAGTTCTTC.

In the case of this clone: One junction end does not reproduce the germline sequence, and a read error may be involved. The chain combines TRBV7-7 with TRBJ2-5, with D possibly being TRBD2 (7 bases). Germline V gene sequence: CDR1 SSHAT, CDR2 FNYEAQ (reference sequence). There are 15 residues in the CDR3. CDR3 protein: CASSQLRGGGETQYF. In DNA, the CDR3 is TGTGCTAGCAGCCAACTGAGGGGGGGAGGAGAGACCCAGTACTTC.

The V call is TRBV7-9, the J call TRBJ2-5; D gene ambiguous. The CDR3 extends over 13 amino acids. Germline V gene lookup returns CDR1 SEHNR and CDR2 FQNEAQ (reference sequence). Deletions cut 7 bases from V and 1 base from J, with 10 bases between. The CDR3 coding sequence is TGTGCCAGCAAGGTTTCGGGCCAAGAGACCCAGTACTTC. Its protein product is CASKVSGQETQYF.

This rearrangement joins TRBV6-2 or TRBV6-3 to TRBJ2-5; 9 nucleotides line up with TRBD1. The CDR3 sequence is 15 residues long. After removal of 6 bases from V and 1 base from J, the junction contained 6 bases not matched to a gene. The V gene's germline CDR1 is MNHEY and CDR2 SVGEGT. CDR3 coding DNA: TGTGCCAGCAGCCCGGGACAGGGAATCCAAGAGACCCAGTACTTC. Translated: CASSPGQGIQETQYF.

The rearrangement links TRBV6-5 to TRBJ1-4; tentatively, D is TRBD1 (6 bases). Germline CDR1 MNHEY, CDR2 SVGAGI. This CDR3 region has 14 residues. V was pared by 6 bases and J by 2 bases, with 10 bases between. CDR3: CASSLTGTNEKLFF. In nucleotides, the CDR3 is TGTGCCAGCAGCTTAACAGGGACTAATGAAAAACTGTTTTTT.